The T cell receptor (beta chain) described here comes from a study of blood T cell repertoires in COVID-19. Across the whole study: From T cells, B-cell-depleted T cells, or PBMCs came the material, which was cDNA or gDNA.

Original methodology: Amplification of reference gene primers was used by the study to estimate nucleated cell counts. Sequencing was performed with immunoSEQ multiplex PCR; in TCRdb, only in-frame clones are kept and a portion is missing. The DNA was the basis for D and trimming; V, J and clone size are from that table. The profile covers approximately 65,000 clones, with roughly 84% appearing a single time and approximately 4.2% taken by the ten largest. The CDR3 contains 16 residues. V was clipped by 5 bases and J by 1 base; unmatched bases: 7. In germline, CDR1 is SGHTA, CDR2 FQGTGA. This clone was seen a single time.

Sequences were obtained from peripheral blood. This chain uses TRBV7-3 with TRBJ2-2, with 7 bases identical to TRBD2. The source of this sequence is a man aged 45-60 years with acute or convalescent COVID-19. The CDR3 loop is CASSPTAGWNTGELFF. For the CDR3, the DNA is TGTGCCAGCAGCCCTACAGCGGGGTGGAACACCGGGGAGCTGTTTTTT.